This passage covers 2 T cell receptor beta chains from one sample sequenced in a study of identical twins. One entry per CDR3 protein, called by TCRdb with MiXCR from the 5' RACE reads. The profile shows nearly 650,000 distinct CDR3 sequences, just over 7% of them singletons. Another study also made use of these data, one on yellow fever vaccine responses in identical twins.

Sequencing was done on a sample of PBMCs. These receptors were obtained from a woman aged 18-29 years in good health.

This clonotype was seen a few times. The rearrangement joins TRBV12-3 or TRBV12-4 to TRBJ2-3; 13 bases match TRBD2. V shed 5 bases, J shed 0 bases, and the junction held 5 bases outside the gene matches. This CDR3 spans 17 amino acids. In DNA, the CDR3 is TGTGCCAGCAGTAAGACTAGCGGGGGGACCAGCACAGATACGCAGTATTTT. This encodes CASSKTSGGTSTDTQYF.

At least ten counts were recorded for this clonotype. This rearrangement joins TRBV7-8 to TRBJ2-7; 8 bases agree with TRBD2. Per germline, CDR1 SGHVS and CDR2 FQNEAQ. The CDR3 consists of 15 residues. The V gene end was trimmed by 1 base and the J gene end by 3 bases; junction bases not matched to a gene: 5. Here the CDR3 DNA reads TGTGCCAGCAGCTTAGGTCCGGGAGGGTTCTACGAGCAGTACTTC. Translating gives CASSLGPGGFYEQYF.